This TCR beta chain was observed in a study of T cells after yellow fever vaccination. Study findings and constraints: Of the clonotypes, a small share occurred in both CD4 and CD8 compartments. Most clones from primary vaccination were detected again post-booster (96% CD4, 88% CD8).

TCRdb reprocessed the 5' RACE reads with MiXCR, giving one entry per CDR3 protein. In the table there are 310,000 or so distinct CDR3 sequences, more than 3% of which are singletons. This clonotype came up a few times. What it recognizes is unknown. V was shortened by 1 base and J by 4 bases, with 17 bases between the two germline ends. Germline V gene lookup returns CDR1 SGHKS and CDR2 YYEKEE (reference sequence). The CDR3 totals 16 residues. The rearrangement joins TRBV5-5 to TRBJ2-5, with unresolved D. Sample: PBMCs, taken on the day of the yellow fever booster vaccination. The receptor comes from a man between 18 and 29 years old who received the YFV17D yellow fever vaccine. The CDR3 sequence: CASSLNPPPGLETQYF. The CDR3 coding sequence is TGTGCCAGCAGCTTGAATCCTCCCCCCGGATTAGAGACCCAGTACTTC. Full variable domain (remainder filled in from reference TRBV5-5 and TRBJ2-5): DAGVTQSPTHLIKTRGQQVTLRCSPISGHKSVSWYQQVLGQGPQFIFQYYEKEERGRGNFPDRFSARQFPNYSSELNVNALLLGDSALYLCASSLNPPPGLETQYFGPGTRLLVL.